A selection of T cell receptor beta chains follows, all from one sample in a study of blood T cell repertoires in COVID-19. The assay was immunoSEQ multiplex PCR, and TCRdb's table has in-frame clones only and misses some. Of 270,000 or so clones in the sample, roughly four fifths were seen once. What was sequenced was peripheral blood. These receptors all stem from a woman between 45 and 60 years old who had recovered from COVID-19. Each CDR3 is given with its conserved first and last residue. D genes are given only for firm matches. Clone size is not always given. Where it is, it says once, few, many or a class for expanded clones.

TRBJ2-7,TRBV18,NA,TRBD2,TGTGCCAGCTCGCTTGGGACTAGCGAGTTGTACGAGCAGTACTTC,CASSLGTSELYEQYF
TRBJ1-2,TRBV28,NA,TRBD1,TGTGCCAGCATCGGGGACAGTATCTATGGCTACACCTTC,CASIGDSIYGYTF
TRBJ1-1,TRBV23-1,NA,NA,TGCGCCAGCAGTCACCCACCGCGCGCGGGGGACACTGAAGCTTTCTTT,CASSHPPRAGDTEAFF
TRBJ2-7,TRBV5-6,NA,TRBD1,TGTGCCAGCAGCCCCTTCGGGACAGGGTTGTACGAGCAGTACTTC,CASSPFGTGLYEQYF
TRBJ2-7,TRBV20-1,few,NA,TGCAGTGCTAGTATAGGCGGAACCTACGAGCAGTACTTC,CSASIGGTYEQYF
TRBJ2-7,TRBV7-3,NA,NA,TGTGCCAGCAGTCCACAGGCCGGGTCCTACGAGCAGTACTTC,CASSPQAGSYEQYF
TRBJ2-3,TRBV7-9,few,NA,TGTGCCAGCAGCTTAGTCACATTCACAGATACGCAGTATTTT,CASSLVTFTDTQYF
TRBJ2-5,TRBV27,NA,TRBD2,TGTGCCAGCAGCGCGGGACTAGCGAGTATAGAGACCCAGTACTTC,CASSAGLASIETQYF
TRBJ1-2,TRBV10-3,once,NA,TGTGCCATCAGTGACCCGGGACTGCTCGGGGTCGCTAGAGGCTACACCTTC,CAISDPGLLGVARGYTF
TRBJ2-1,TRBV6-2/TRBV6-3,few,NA,TGTGCCAGCAGTTACCGGGCGCAGGGTGCCAATGAGCAGTTCTTC,CASSYRAQGANEQFF